This TCR beta chain was sequenced in a study of spatial heterogeneity in lung cancer (dated by TCRdb to about 2019). Concerning the study at large: Donors were about 70 patients with early-stage, untreated non-small cell lung cancer from the lung TRACERx cohort. Follow-up PBMC samples were sequenced whenever available, with a median time to follow-up of approximately two years after resection. More beta-chain than alpha-chain transcripts were consistently detected, likely reflecting higher beta-chain transcript abundance. In the raw uncorrected reads, each unique combination of TCR and UMI appeared on average more than ten times. TCR alpha and beta repertoires were quantitatively compared across multiple tumor regions, matched nontumor lung and blood in non-small cell lung cancer. TCR repertoire features were related to nonsynonymous mutation counts determined by whole-exome sequencing of tumor tissue. Both alpha and beta chains were TCR-sequenced in samples taken at surgery, namely 220 tumor regions, fewer than 85 matched nontumor lung samples and a few dozen PBMC samples. Here is what the overall study found, with its caveats: Ubiquitous expanded tumor TCRs showed up in blood more often at tumor resection than at routine follow-up. Only approximately 14 patients were included in the comparisons of baseline and follow-up blood repertoires. Confirming at a functional level the hypothesis that regional TCRs recognize regional mutations was considered to require additional single-cell paired TCR alpha and beta sequencing.

The library was built by means of 5' RACE. This sample was sequenced with a NextSeq 500. The TCR library protocol attached a unique molecular identifier to each TCR cDNA molecule to allow correction of PCR and sequencing errors. As for the original processing: Decombinator tools were used for TCR identification, UMI-based error correction and CDR3 extraction. TCRs above a frequency of 2 per 1,000, corresponding to the top 1% of the tumor frequency distribution, were defined as expanded. Renyi diversity was calculated using the R vegan package after each repertoire was subsampled 100 times to 5,000 TCRs. CDR3 similarity networks were built from amino acid triplet string-kernel similarity, with CDR3s being connected when pairwise similarity was above 0.82. TCRdb reworked the public reads: Q25 trimming with fastp, MiXCR clone assembly, productive beta chains retained. Rows with a matching CDR3 protein are joined into one entry that keeps the most common DNA and genes. V and J calls and clone size were set by TCRdb, not the authors. In this sample the table shows some 41,000 distinct CDR3 sequences, 22% of which occur a single time. The top ten clonotypes cover about 7.7% of the sample.

The CDR3 runs 12 residues from the cysteine to the phenylalanine. The DNA shown is the 36-base CDR3, in frame from base 1. Trimming costs V 4 bases and J 7 bases, and their ends lie 10 bases apart. Based on the germline V gene (reference sequence), the CDR1 and CDR2 sequences are SEHNR and FQNEAQ. There are a few counts of this clonotype. Its antigen is unknown. Per-base qualities were not stored, and no clone one base away is much larger. This sample's time point label indicates: blood at routine non-recurrence follow-up after resection. TCR sequencing used whole RNA extracted from tumor and nontumor lung tissue, or from cryopreserved PBMC samples, without cell sorting. Only patients with enough RNA available from two or more tumor regions were chosen for TCR sequencing.

Here the chain combines TRBV7-9 and TRBJ2-5; the D gene is perhaps TRBD2, on 6 matching bases. Sequenced here: PBMCs, sampled at follow-up. The TCR comes from a female donor with early-stage non-small cell lung cancer. The sequenced DNA is TGTGCCAGCAGCTCTTGGCGGGGGACCCAGTACTTC. This is translated as CASSSWRGTQYF.